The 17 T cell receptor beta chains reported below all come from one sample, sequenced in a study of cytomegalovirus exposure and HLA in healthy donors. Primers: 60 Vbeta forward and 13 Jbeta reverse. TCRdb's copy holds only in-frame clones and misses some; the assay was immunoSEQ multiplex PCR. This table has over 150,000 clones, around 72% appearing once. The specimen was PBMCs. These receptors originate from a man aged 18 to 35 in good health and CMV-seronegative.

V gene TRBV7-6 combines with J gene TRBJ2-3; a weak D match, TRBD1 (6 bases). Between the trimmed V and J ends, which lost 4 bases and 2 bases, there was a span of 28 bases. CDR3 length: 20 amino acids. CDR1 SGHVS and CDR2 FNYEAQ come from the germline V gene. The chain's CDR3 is CASSSRAPGHLLTSTDTQYF. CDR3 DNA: TGTGCCAGCAGCTCGCGGGCCCCGGGACACCTCTTGACTTCCACAGATACGCAGTATTTT.

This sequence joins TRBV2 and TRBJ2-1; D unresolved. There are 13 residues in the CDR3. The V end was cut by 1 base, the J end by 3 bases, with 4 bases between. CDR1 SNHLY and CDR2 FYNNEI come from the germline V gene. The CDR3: CASSEGVYNEQFF. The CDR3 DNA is TGTGCCAGCAGTGAAGGAGTCTACAATGAGCAGTTCTTC.

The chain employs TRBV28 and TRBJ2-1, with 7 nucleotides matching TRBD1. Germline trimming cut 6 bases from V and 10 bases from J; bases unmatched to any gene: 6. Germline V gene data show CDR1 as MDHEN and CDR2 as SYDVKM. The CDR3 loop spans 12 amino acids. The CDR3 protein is CASSRLQGEQFF. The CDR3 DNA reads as TGTGCCAGCAGCCGACTACAGGGGGAGCAGTTCTTC.

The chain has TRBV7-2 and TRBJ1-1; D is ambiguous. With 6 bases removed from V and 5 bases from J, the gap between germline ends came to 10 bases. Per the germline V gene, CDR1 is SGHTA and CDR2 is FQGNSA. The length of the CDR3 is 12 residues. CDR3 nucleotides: TGTGCCAGCAGGCGCGAGAGGACTGAAGCTTTCTTT. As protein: CASRRERTEAFF.

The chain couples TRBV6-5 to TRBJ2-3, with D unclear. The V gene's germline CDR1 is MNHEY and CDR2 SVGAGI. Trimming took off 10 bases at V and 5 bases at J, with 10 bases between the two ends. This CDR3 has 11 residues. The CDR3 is CAIRFGDTQYF. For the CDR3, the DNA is TGTGCCATCCGGTTCGGAGATACGCAGTATTTT.

CDR3 sequence reads: CAWSEGPSSYEQYF. Written as DNA, the CDR3 is TGTGCCTGGAGTGAGGGGCCGAGCTCCTACGAGCAGTACTTC. The chain uses TRBV30 and TRBJ2-5; the D gene is possibly TRBD1 (5 bases). The closer fit of TRBJ2-7 to the DNA end suggests the J call may be wrong. Germline loops: CDR1 GTSNPN, CDR2 SVGIG (reference sequence). This CDR3 region has 14 residues.

The CDR3 DNA reads TGTGCCAGCAGTTACTCCGGACAGGGAAACGAGCAGTACTTC. It codes for CASSYSGQGNEQYF. This chain uses TRBV6-5 with TRBJ2-7; 8 nucleotides match TRBD1. Germline V CDR1 and CDR2: MNHEY, SVGAGI. J gave up 5 bases and V 0 bases, and 3 bases lay outside the gene matches. The CDR3 spans 14 residues.

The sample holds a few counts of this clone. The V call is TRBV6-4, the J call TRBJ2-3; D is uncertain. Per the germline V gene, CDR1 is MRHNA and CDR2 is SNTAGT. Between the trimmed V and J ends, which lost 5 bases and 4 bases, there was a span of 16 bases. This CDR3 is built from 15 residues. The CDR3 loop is CASSNRADTPDTQYF. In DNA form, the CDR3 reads TGTGCCAGCAGTAACCGAGCCGACACTCCAGATACGCAGTATTTT.

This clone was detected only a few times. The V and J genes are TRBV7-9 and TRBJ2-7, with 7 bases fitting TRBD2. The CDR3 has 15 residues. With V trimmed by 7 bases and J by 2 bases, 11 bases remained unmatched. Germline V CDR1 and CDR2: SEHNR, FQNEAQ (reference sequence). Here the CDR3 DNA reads TGTGCCAGCACCTCGACTAGCCGCTACCCCTACGAGCAGTACTTC. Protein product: CASTSTSRYPYEQYF.

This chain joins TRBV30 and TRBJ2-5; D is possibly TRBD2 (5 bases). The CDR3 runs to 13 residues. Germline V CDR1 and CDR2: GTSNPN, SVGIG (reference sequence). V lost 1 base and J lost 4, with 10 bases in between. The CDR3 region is CAWSEDWGETQYF. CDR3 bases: TGTGCCTGGAGTGAGGACTGGGGAGAGACCCAGTACTTC.

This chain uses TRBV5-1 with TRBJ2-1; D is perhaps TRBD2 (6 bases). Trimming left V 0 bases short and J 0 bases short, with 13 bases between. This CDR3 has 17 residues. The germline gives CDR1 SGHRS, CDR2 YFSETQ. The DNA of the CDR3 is TGCGCCAGCAGCTTGGGTTCGGCGGGGCCCTCCTACAATGAGCAGTTCTTC. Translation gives CASSLGSAGPSYNEQFF.

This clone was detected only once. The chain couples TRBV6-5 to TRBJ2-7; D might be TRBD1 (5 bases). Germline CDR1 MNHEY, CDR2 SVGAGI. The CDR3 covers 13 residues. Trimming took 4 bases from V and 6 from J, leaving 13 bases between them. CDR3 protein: CASSSTETAEQYF. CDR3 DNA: TGTGCCAGCAGTTCGACAGAAACGGCCGAGCAGTACTTC.

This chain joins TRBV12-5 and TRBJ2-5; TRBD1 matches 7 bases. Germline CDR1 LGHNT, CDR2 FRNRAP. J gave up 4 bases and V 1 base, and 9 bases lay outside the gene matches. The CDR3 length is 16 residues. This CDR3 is CASGLGTQGVRETQYF. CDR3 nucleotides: TGTGCTAGTGGTTTGGGGACTCAGGGGGTGAGAGAGACCCAGTACTTC.

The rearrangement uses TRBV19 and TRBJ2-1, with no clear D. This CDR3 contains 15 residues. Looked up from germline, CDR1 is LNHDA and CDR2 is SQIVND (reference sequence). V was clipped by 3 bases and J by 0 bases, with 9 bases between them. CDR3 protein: CASSIGGNSYNEQFF. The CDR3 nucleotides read TGTGCCAGTAGTATTGGCGGAAACTCCTACAATGAGCAGTTCTTC.

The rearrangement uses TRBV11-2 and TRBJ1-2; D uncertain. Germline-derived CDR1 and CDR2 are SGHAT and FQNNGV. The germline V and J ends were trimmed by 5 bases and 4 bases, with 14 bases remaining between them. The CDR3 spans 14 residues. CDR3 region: CASSTLVRGYGYTF. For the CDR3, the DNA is TGTGCCAGCAGCACACTAGTTCGTGGCTATGGCTACACCTTC.

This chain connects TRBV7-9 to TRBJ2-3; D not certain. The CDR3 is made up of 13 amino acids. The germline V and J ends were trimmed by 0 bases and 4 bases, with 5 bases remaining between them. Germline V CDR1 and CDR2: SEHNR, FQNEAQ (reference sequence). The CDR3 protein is CASSLAVADTQYF. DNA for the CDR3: TGTGCCAGCAGCTTAGCTGTCGCAGATACGCAGTATTTT.

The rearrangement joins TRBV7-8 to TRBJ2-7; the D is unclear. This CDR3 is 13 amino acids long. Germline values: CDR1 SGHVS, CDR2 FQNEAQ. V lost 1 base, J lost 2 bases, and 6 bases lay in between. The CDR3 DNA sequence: TGTGCCAGCAGCTTAGAAGCGCCCTACGAGCAGTACTTC. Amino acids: CASSLEAPYEQYF.